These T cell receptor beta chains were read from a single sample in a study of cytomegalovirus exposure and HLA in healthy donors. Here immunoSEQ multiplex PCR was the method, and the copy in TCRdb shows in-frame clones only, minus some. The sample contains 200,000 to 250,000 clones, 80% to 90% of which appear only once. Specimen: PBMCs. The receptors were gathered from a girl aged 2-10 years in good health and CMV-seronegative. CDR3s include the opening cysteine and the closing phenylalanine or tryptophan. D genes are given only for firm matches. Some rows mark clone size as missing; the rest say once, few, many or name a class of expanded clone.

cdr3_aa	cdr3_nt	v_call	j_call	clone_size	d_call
CASSYEGMNTEAFF	TGTGCCAGCAGTTACGAGGGTATGAACACTGAAGCTTTCTTT	TRBV6-6	TRBJ1-1	NA	NA
CASSVQGDNGYTF	TGTGCCAGCAGCGTGCAGGGGGACAATGGCTACACCTTC	TRBV25-1	TRBJ1-2	NA	TRBD1
CASSYVRAAAEAFF	TGTGCCAGCAGTTACGTCCGTGCAGCGGCCGAAGCTTTCTTT	TRBV6-5	TRBJ1-1	few	NA
CASSFRGRRDEQYF	TGTGCCAGCAGTTTTCGCGGGAGGAGGGACGAGCAGTACTTC	TRBV27	TRBJ2-7	NA	TRBD2
CASSQVASGLNTGELFF	TGCGCCAGCAGCCAAGTCGCTAGCGGGTTGAACACCGGGGAGCTGTTTTTT	TRBV4-1	TRBJ2-2	once	TRBD2
CASSVQLIYGYTF	TGTGCCAGCAGTGTACAGCTAATCTATGGCTACACCTTC	TRBV6-1	TRBJ1-2	NA	NA
CARGATDTQYF	TGTGCCAGGGGGGCCACAGATACGCAGTATTTT	TRBV2	TRBJ2-3	once	NA
CSFITGRDGYTF	TGCAGCTTTATAACCGGGAGGGATGGCTACACCTTC	TRBV29-1	TRBJ1-2	NA	NA
CASSEERGGAYEQYF	TGTGCCAGCAGTGAAGAAAGGGGGGGAGCCTACGAGCAGTACTTC	TRBV2	TRBJ2-7	once	NA
CASRGLAGSYEQYF	TGTGCCAGCAGGGGACTAGCAGGATCCTACGAGCAGTACTTC	TRBV6-1	TRBJ2-7	NA	TRBD2
CASSALAGHSYNEQFF	TGTGCCAGCAGTGCCTTAGCGGGTCACTCCTACAATGAGCAGTTCTTC	TRBV6-1	TRBJ2-1	NA	TRBD2
CASSQVPPGQGGNEKLFF	TGCGCCAGCAGCCAAGTACCTCCCGGACAGGGGGGTAATGAAAAACTGTTTTTT	TRBV4-1	TRBJ1-4	NA	TRBD1
CASSLVSTSGRAGDTQYF	TGCGCCAGCAGCTTGGTTTCGACTAGCGGGAGGGCCGGAGATACGCAGTATTTT	TRBV5-1	TRBJ2-3	NA	TRBD2
CSSSSEGSPAYEQYF	TGTTCCAGCAGCTCGGAGGGGAGTCCCGCCTACGAGCAGTACTTC	TRBV7-9	TRBJ2-7	once	NA
CASSLAVGQANTEAFF	TGTGCCAGCAGCTTGGCGGTAGGACAAGCGAACACTGAAGCTTTCTTT	TRBV5-4	TRBJ1-1	NA	NA
CASSLGGGGGDTEAFF	TGTGCCAGCAGCTTAGGAGGGGGCGGGGGGGACACTGAAGCTTTCTTT	TRBV7-8	TRBJ1-1	NA	TRBD1
CASSSGVPGANVLTF	TGTGCCAGCAGCTCAGGGGTTCCCGGGGCCAACGTCCTGACTTTC	TRBV6-5	TRBJ2-6	NA	NA
CASSSPRTATTGYTF	TGTGCCAGCAGCTCGCCACGGACAGCTACTACTGGCTACACCTTC	TRBV11-2	TRBJ1-2	NA	NA
CASSLKGSGGRYGYTF	TGTGCCAGCAGTTTAAAAGGATCAGGGGGTAGGTATGGCTACACCTTC	TRBV27	TRBJ1-2	NA	TRBD1
CASSKAPPGQGDAGNQPQHF	TGTGCCAGCAGCAAAGCACCTCCGGGACAGGGGGATGCGGGCAATCAGCCCCAGCATTTT	TRBV21-1	TRBJ1-5	NA	NA
CASSAGPAGEETQYF	TGTGCCAGTAGCGCCGGTCCAGCAGGGGAAGAGACCCAGTACTTC	TRBV19	TRBJ2-5	NA	NA
CASSLDLAGDLYEQYF	TGTGCCAGCAGCTTGGATTTAGCGGGGGACCTCTACGAGCAGTACTTC	TRBV5-6	TRBJ2-7	NA	TRBD2
CASSPPTGVRRMNTEAFF	TGTGCCAGCAGCCCACCGACAGGGGTTAGGAGAATGAACACTGAAGCTTTCTTT	TRBV7-9	TRBJ1-1	NA	TRBD1
CASSKSGTGSYEQYF	TGTGCCAGCAGCAAATCCGGGACAGGCTCCTACGAGCAGTACTTC	TRBV5-4	TRBJ2-7	NA	TRBD1
CASSFLAANEQFF	TGTGCCAGCAGCTTCCTAGCGGCTAATGAGCAGTTCTTC	TRBV7-3	TRBJ2-1	NA	TRBD2
CASSLTEGPQHF	TGTGCCAGCAGCTTAACGGAGGGGCCCCAGCATTTT	TRBV7-2	TRBJ1-5	NA	NA
CASSERGGQGAATSYEQYF	TGTGCCAGCAGTGAACGGGGGGGACAGGGGGCCGCAACCTCCTACGAGCAGTACTTC	TRBV2	TRBJ2-7	NA	TRBD1
CASSYPTREGGYGYTF	TGTGCCAGCAGTTACCCAACCAGGGAAGGTGGCTATGGCTACACCTTC	TRBV6-6	TRBJ1-2	NA	NA
CASSESGRVGNGYTF	TGTGCCAGCAGTGAAAGCGGGAGGGTGGGGAATGGCTACACCTTC	TRBV2	TRBJ1-2	NA	NA
CASALSGRREDTQYF	TGTGCCAGCGCTCTTAGCGGGAGAAGGGAGGATACGCAGTATTTT	TRBV6-4	TRBJ2-3	NA	TRBD2
CASQVRGGKWAGELFF	TGTGCCAGCCAGGTTCGAGGGGGTAAATGGGCCGGGGAGCTGTTTTTT	TRBV27	TRBJ2-2	NA	NA
CAWLADYNEQFF	TGTGCCTGGCTAGCGGACTACAATGAGCAGTTCTTC	TRBV30	TRBJ2-1	NA	TRBD2
CASSIMKVGDSPLHF	TGTGCCAGTAGTATAATGAAGGTCGGAGATTCACCCCTCCACTTT	TRBV19	TRBJ1-6	NA	NA
CSSSRQDRGLATEAFF	TGTTCCAGCAGCCGCCAGGACAGGGGGCTCGCCACTGAAGCTTTCTTT	TRBV7-9	TRBJ1-1	once	TRBD1
CASSLWTVLSGNTIYF	TGTGCCAGCAGCCTGTGGACAGTTCTCTCTGGAAACACCATATATTTT	TRBV7-9	TRBJ1-3	NA	NA
CASGRQGNQPQHF	TGTGCCAGCGGGAGACAGGGAAATCAGCCCCAGCATTTT	TRBV2	TRBJ1-5	once	TRBD1
CAISEQGRAGELFF	TGTGCCATCAGTGAGCAGGGGAGGGCCGGGGAGCTGTTTTTT	TRBV10-3	TRBJ2-2	NA	NA
CASSLANEYEQYF	TGTGCCAGCAGCTTAGCGAATGAGTACGAGCAGTACTTC	TRBV11-3	TRBJ2-7	NA	NA
CASSRGTSTYEQYF	TGTGCCAGCTCCCGGGGGACTAGTACTTACGAGCAGTACTTC	TRBV18	TRBJ2-7	NA	TRBD2
CASISWLSGSNEQYF	TGTGCCAGCATTTCCTGGCTTAGCGGGAGCAACGAGCAGTACTTC	TRBV7-9	TRBJ2-7	NA	TRBD2
CASSLPAGSSYNEQFF	TGCGCCAGCAGCTTGCCGGCGGGGAGCTCCTACAATGAGCAGTTCTTC	TRBV5-1	TRBJ2-1	NA	NA
CATSRDLAGRKDGYTF	TGTGCCACCAGCAGAGATCTAGCAGGAAGAAAGGATGGCTACACCTTC	TRBV15	TRBJ1-2	NA	NA
CASSQTRDRVAEAFF	TGTGCCAGCAGCCAAACGCGGGACCGAGTGGCTGAAGCTTTCTTT	TRBV5-8	TRBJ1-1	NA	NA
CASRNDNYEQYF	TGTGCCAGCAGGAATGACAACTACGAGCAGTACTTC	TRBV7-6	TRBJ2-7	NA	NA
CASSAGCEQYF	TGTGCCAGCAGTGCGGGGTGTGAGCAGTACTTC	TRBV25-1	TRBJ2-7	few	NA
CAIYGPQHF	TGTGCCATCTACGGGCCCCAGCATTTT	TRBV6-4	TRBJ1-5	NA	NA